This T cell receptor beta chain appears in the sequencing data of a study of immune heterogeneity within non-small cell lung tumors (dated 2018 in TCRdb). For context, the study as a whole: By histology, a handful of squamous cell carcinomas, 10 to 11 non-squamous carcinomas and 1 tumor not otherwise specified were included. To look at intratumoral immune heterogeneity, the study ran whole-exome sequencing, RNA-seq and TCR beta repertoire sequencing on several spatially distinct regions taken from every NSCLC tumor. Binding of neoantigens to the HLA alleles of each patient was predicted with netMHCpan-3.0 for mutant peptides of 8 to 11 amino acids. TCR repertoire analysis included roughly 58 tumor loci from about 15 patients, whereas transcriptome data included only roughly 40 loci from 12 patients.

The CDR3 contains 16 residues, cysteine and phenylalanine counted. Kept here is only the CDR3 DNA, which spans 48 bases and is read in frame from base 1. Trimming costs V 0 bases and J 8 bases, and their ends lie 17 bases apart. The germline V gene specifies SGHDT as CDR1 and YYEEEE as CDR2. The sample holds a few counts of this clonotype. Its target antigen remains unknown. Nothing much larger sits one base from this clone, and base qualities are not available. Genomic DNA was extracted from bulk tumor tissue and used as the TCR template, and around 600 ng gDNA was amplified per sample. During surgery, multiple biopsies were taken from each primary tumor, with sampling sites spaced as far apart as possible within the tumor mass. The study cohort was described as untreated, and the patients were newly diagnosed NSCLC cases having curative surgery. The donors were about 14 patients with newly diagnosed non-small cell lung cancer who were having surgery with curative intent. Resected tumor masses were reviewed by two independent pathologists. Only high-quality DNA and RNA samples were carried forward to sequencing.

The TCR beta CDR3 region was amplified with a multiplex PCR system, in which a first round of approximately 10 cycles was run using 32 V-gene forward and 13 J-gene reverse primers. A QIAGEN Multiplex PCR Kit was used for first-round PCR, and the primer sequences were filed in Chinese patent CN105087789A. In a second PCR round, Illumina universal primers were added with the Phusion High-Fidelity PCR Kit. The TCR libraries underwent paired-end sequencing with a read length of 151 bp on the Illumina HiSeq X Ten platform. As for the authors' bioinformatics: Cutadapt was used to discard reads without multiplex PCR primers, PEAR merged the read pairs, and MiXCR with default settings called the CDR3 regions. Shannon entropy measured repertoire diversity, and clonality was calculated as one minus the Shannon entropy divided by the ln of the count of productive unique sequences. Clonotypes at a frequency of at least 0.5% were defined as dominant or high-frequency T-cell clones. TCRdb trimmed public reads at Q25 via fastp, called clones via MiXCR and kept in-frame beta chains. Each entry merges the rows of one CDR3 protein and shows their most common DNA and genes. What appears here as the V and J calls and clone size reflects TCRdb's work, not the paper's. In this sample the table shows approximately 6,000 distinct CDR3 sequences, around 20% of which occur a single time. The ten largest make up approximately 13% of the sample.

Broader findings and caveats from the paper: A statistically significant but moderate positive correlation (R about 0.34) was observed between local T-cell repertoire clonality and local tumor mutational burden. High-frequency TCR beta clonotypes were largely distinct between individual patients. Within a patient, identical dominant CDR3B clonotypes were found to recur across loci, yet unique high-frequency clones were also harbored in different tumor locations.

This TCR came from a female donor with non-small cell lung cancer. The chain links TRBV5-6 with TRBJ1-4, with TRBD1 as a weak D call on 5 bases. What was sequenced was lung tumor tissue. In nucleotide form, the sequence is TGTGCCAGCAGCTTGGGAGGCGGGGGGTCCGACGAAAAACTGTTTTTT. The resulting protein is CASSLGGGGSDEKLFF.